This T cell receptor beta chain was captured in a study of immune evolution from preneoplasia to lung adenocarcinoma. Study outcomes and limitations: Normal lung had highest clonality; later lesions appeared denser, more diverse.

This clone showed up just a few times. The antigen is not known. Some clones are missing from TCRdb's copy, which holds only in-frame ones; the method was immunoSEQ multiplex PCR. The table includes thousands of clones, less than 90% detected once. The CDR3 has 15 residues. V was clipped by 2 bases and J by 3 bases, with 14 bases between them. CDR1 is LNHDA and CDR2 is SQIVND in the germline V gene (reference sequence). Resections took place in Japan or China from the mid-2010s to the late 2010s. Two lung cancer pathologists independently confirmed each histologic diagnosis. The TCR was taken from a person aged 55-85 years with lung adenocarcinoma. The sample was FFPE adjacent normal lung tissue. V gene TRBV19 combines with J gene TRBJ2-7, with D possibly matching TRBD2 (6 bases). The CDR3 DNA sequence: TGTGCCAGTAGTATAAGTGATCGGGGGTACTACGAGCAGTACTTC. The encoded protein is CASSISDRGYYEQYF.